The sample holds many counts of the clone carrying this T cell receptor (beta chain). Its antigen is unknown. This record belongs to a study of response to subunit inactivated influenza vaccine. Findings and caveats of the study: Only a handful of new T cells, the authors suggested, are recruited with each seasonal influenza vaccination.

V trimming: 5 bases; J trimming: 1 base; junction bases outside the gene matches: 11. The germline V gene encodes CDR1 MDHEN and CDR2 SYDVKM. The CDR3 extends over 18 amino acids. TCRdb independently ran MiXCR on the RT-PCR reads; one entry per CDR3 protein. The sample has some 850,000 distinct CDR3 sequences; about a fifth are singletons. The sequences come from PBMCs from blood, collected approximately 5 days after vaccination. The TCR was taken from a middle-aged man who received an inactivated influenza vaccine. The chain combines TRBV28 with TRBJ2-5; TRBD1 matches at 12 bases. The CDR3 DNA is TGTGCCAGCAGTCGCCGGGACAGGGGGCGCCGCCTCCAAGAGACCCAGTACTTC. It yields the protein CASSRRDRGRRLQETQYF.